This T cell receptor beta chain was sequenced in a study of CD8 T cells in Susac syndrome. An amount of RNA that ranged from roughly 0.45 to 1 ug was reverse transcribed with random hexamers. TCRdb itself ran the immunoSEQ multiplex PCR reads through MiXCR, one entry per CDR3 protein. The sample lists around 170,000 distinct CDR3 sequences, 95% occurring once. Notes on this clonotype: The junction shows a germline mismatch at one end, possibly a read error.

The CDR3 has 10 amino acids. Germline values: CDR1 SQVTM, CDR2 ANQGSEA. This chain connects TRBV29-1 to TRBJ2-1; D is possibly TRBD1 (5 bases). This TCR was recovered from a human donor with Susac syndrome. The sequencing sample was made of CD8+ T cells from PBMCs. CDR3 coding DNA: TGCAGCGTTGGAGTCGTCTCAGGGATCTTC. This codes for CSVGVVSGIF.